Reported below is one T cell receptor beta chain. Methods used by the authors: Reference gene primer amplification gave nucleated cell count estimates. The assay was immunoSEQ multiplex PCR, and TCRdb's table has in-frame clones only and misses some. The D gene and trimming were derived from the DNA, and the V and J assignments and clone size from that table. The table has more than 70,000 clones, 88% seen once. This specimen comes from a study of blood T cell repertoires in COVID-19. About the study: Donors in the United States, Italy and Spain gave samples during acute or convalescent COVID-19. PBMCs, B-cell-depleted T cells, or T cells were the source of the cDNA or gDNA that made up the material.

The specimen sequenced was peripheral blood. The clonotype comes from a human donor in a cohort sampled during active COVID-19.

The CDR3 here is CASSNFRRGTGQGTDTQYF. In DNA, the CDR3 is TGTGCCAGCAGCAATTTTAGGCGGGGTACGGGACAGGGCACAGATACGCAGTATTTT. The V call is TRBV21-1, the J call TRBJ2-3; the table's D gene call, TRBD1, was not cross checked with the DNA. TRBV21-1 is tagged as a pseudogene. This CDR3 has 19 residues.